This T cell receptor beta chain was recorded in a study of persistence of HIV-infected CD4 T cells. As for the study in general: A larger, less memory-rich fraction responded to anti-CD3/anti-CD28 beads than to antigen.

V lost 1 base to trimming and J lost 4 bases, with 16 bases between them. This CDR3 has 15 amino acids. Germline V gene sequence: CDR1 SQVTM, CDR2 ANQGSEA. Nonspecific anti-CD3/anti-CD28 bead stimulation represents the broad CD4+ T cell repertoire. Sorting of responding CD4+ T cells relied on upregulated CD40 ligand together with CD69. Suppressive ART was started during chronic HIV-1 infection in these adults. The immunoSEQ assay was version 4, run in survey mode. Genomic DNA was diluted to around 9.3 ng/uL, up to 1 ug per sample. Some clones are missing from TCRdb's copy, which holds only in-frame ones; the method was immunoSEQ multiplex PCR. The table has under 55,000 clones, about 87% seen once. Regarding this clone: Its target is unknown.

Sequencing was performed on CD4+ T cells sorted from PBMCs after approximately 18-hour stimulation, taken from a patient who received antiretroviral therapy. The origin of this receptor is an adult woman with HIV who was CMV-seropositive. The J gene is TRBJ1-2, the V gene TRBV29-1; D possibly corresponds to TRBD1 (5 bases). The CDR3 region is CSVEVLRGGLYGYTF. CDR3 sequence (DNA): TGCAGCGTTGAAGTCCTTCGGGGGGGTCTCTATGGCTACACCTTC.